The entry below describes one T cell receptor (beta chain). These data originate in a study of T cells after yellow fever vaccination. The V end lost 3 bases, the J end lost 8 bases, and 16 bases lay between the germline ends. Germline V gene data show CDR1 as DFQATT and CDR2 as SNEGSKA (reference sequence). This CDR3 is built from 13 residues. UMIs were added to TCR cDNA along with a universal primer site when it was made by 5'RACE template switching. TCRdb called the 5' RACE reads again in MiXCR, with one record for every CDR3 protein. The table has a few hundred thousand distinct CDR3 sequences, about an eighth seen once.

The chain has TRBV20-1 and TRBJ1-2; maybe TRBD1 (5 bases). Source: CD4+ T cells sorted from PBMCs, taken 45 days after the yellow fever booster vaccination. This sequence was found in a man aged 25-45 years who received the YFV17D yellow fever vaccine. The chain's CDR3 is CSASGTGLGGYTF. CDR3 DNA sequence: TGCAGTGCTAGCGGCACGGGACTAGGGGGCTACACCTTC.